This entry concerns a single T cell receptor (beta chain). In the original processing: Reference gene primer amplification gave estimated nucleated cell counts. Here immunoSEQ multiplex PCR was the method, and the copy in TCRdb shows in-frame clones only, minus some. V, J and clone size are those of that table, while D and trimming were read from the DNA. The table records fewer than 150,000 clones, approximately 85% of them present only once. V was trimmed by 5 bases and J by 1 base, leaving 11 bases between them. The CDR3 has 14 amino acids. CDR1 MNHEY and CDR2 SMNVEV come from the germline V gene (reference sequence). This specimen belongs to a study of blood T cell repertoires in COVID-19. Study information: Material from acute and convalescent COVID-19 was sourced from the United States, Italy and Spain.

This TCR was sampled from a man between 40 and 49 years old with acute or convalescent COVID-19. The rearrangement uses TRBV27 and TRBJ1-1; D gene ambiguous. Specimen: peripheral blood. The chain's CDR3 is CASSTQLTNTEAFF. The CDR3 nucleotides are TGTGCCAGCAGTACGCAACTAACGAACACTGAAGCTTTCTTT.